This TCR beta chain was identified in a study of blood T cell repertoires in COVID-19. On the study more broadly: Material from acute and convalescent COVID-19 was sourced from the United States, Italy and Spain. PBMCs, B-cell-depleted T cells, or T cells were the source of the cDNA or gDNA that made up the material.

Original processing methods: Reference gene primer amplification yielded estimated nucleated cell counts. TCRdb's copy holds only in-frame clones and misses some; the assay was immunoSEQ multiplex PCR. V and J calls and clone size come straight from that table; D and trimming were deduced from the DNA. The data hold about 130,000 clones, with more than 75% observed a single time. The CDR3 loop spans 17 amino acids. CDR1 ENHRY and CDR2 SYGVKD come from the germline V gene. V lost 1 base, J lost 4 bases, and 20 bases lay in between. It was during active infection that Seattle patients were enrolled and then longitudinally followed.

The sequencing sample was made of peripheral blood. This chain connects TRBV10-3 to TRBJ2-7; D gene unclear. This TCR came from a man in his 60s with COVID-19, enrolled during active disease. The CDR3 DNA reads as TGTGCCATCAGTGAGTTGGTGCCCCTCAGTTCCTCTTACGAGCAGTACTTC. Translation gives CAISELVPLSSSYEQYF.